The clone carrying this T cell receptor beta chain was picked up a small number of times. Generated by immunoSEQ multiplex PCR, the TCRdb table keeps only in-frame clones and is missing some. Of more than 95,000 clones in the sample, 70% to 80% are singletons; the top ten hold 20% to 25%. The germline gives CDR1 SGHTA, CDR2 FQGNSA. V lost 1 base, J lost 4 bases, and 4 bases stayed unmatched. This CDR3 has 15 residues. The record originates from a study of blood T cell repertoires in COVID-19. Whole-study context: The analysed material was cDNA or gDNA that came from T cells, B-cell-depleted T cells, or PBMCs.

The source material was peripheral blood. The chain uses TRBV7-2 and TRBJ2-7; TRBD2 matches 10 bases. This clonotype was sampled from a human donor in a cohort sampled during active COVID-19. The CDR3 nucleotides are TGTGCCAGCAGCTTAGGGAGCGGGGGGGCATACGAGCAGTACTTC. As protein: CASSLGSGGAYEQYF.